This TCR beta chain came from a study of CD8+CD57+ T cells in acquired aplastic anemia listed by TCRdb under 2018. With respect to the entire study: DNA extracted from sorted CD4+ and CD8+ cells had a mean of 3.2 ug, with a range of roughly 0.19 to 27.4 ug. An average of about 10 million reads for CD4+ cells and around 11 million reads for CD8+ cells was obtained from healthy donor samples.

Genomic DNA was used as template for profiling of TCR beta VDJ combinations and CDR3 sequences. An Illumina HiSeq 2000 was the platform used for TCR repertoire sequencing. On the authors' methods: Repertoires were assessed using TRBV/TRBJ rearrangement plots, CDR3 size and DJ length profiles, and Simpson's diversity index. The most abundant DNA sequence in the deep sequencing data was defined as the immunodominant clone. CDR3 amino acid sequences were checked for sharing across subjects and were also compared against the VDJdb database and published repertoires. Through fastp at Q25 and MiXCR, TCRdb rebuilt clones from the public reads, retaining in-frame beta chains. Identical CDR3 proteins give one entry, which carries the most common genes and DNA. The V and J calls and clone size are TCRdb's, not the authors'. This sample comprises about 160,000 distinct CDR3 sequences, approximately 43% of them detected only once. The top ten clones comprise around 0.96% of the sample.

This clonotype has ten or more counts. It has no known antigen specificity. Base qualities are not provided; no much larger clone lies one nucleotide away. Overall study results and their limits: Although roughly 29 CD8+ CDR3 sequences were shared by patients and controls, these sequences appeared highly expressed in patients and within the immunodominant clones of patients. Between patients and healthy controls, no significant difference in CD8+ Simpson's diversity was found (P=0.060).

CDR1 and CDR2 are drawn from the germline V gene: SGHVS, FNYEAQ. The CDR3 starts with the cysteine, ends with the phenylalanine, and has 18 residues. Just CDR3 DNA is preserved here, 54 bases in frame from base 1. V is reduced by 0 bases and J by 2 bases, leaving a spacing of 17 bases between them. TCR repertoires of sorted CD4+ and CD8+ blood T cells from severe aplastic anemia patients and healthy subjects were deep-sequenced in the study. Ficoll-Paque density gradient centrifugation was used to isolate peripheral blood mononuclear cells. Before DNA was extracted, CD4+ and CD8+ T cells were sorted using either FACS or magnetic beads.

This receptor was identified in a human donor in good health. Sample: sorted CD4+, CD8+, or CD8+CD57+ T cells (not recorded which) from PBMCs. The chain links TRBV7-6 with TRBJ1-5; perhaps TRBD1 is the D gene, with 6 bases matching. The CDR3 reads CASSLASRSAGGNQPQHF. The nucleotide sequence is TGTGCCAGCAGCTTAGCCTCTAGAAGTGCAGGGGGCAATCAGCCCCAGCATTTT.